The rows below give T cell receptor beta chains drawn from one sample of a study of T cell responses to AZD1222 COVID-19 vaccine. Data came from immunoSEQ multiplex PCR; TCRdb stores just in-frame clones and leaves some out. The sample yields 200,000 to 300,000 clones, just over 90% seen once. The sequenced sample was peripheral blood, obtained on day 0 of AZD1222 vaccination. The receptor set was obtained from an adult in good health. CDR3s include the opening cysteine and the closing phenylalanine or tryptophan. A D gene is named only where the DNA matches it firmly. Some rows mark clone size as missing; the rest say once, few, many or name a class of expanded clone.

d_gene,abundance,v_gene,j_gene,CDR3aa,CDR3nt
.,.,TRBV11-1,TRBJ2-1,CASSEQKRANEQFF,TGTGCCAGCAGCGAGCAGAAGAGGGCCAATGAGCAGTTCTTC
.,.,TRBV15,TRBJ1-5,CATSRDSRAGQPQHF,TGTGCCACCAGCAGAGATAGTAGGGCGGGTCAGCCCCAGCATTTT
.,.,TRBV21-1,TRBJ1-5,CASSPEGYRDQPQHF,TGTGCCAGCAGCCCTGAGGGGTACAGAGATCAGCCCCAGCATTTT
.,.,TRBV14,TRBJ1-1,CASSQGTRGDEAFF,TGTGCCAGCAGCCAAGGGACGCGGGGAGATGAAGCTTTCTTT
TRBD2,.,TRBV27,TRBJ2-5,CASGPYVGGSETQYF,TGTGCCAGCGGCCCCTATGTCGGGGGGAGCGAGACCCAGTACTTC
.,.,TRBV5-1,TRBJ2-3,CASSRAGADTQYF,TGCGCCAGCAGCCGTGCCGGGGCAGATACGCAGTATTTT
.,once,TRBV19,TRBJ2-2,CASSTTSTGELFF,TGTGCCAGTAGTACCACTAGCACCGGGGAGCTGTTTTTT
TRBD2,few,TRBV24-1,TRBJ2-3,CATSDLLREGTDTQYF,TGTGCCACCAGTGACCTCCTGCGGGAGGGCACAGATACGCAGTATTTT
TRBD2,.,TRBV5-1,TRBJ2-3,CASSRGGATGTDTQYF,TGCGCCAGCAGCCGCGGGGGGGCCACTGGCACAGATACGCAGTATTTT
TRBD1,.,TRBV28,TRBJ2-7,CASSSILTGGSYEQYF,TGTGCCAGCAGTTCCATACTGACAGGGGGATCCTACGAGCAGTACTTC
.,.,TRBV7-9,TRBJ2-5,CASSSPEGVGETQYF,TGTGCCAGCAGCTCGCCGGAGGGAGTAGGAGAGACCCAGTACTTC
TRBD2,.,TRBV6-1,TRBJ2-1,CASSELAGSSYNEQFF,TGTGCCAGCAGTGAGCTAGCGGGGAGCTCCTACAATGAGCAGTTCTTC
.,once,TRBV11-3,TRBJ1-1,CASSFMQNTEAFF,TGTGCCAGCAGCTTTATGCAGAACACTGAAGCTTTCTTT
.,.,TRBV19,TRBJ1-5,CASSILGDQPQHF,TGTGCCAGTAGTATATTGGGGGATCAGCCCCAGCATTTT
TRBD1,once,TRBV24-1,TRBJ1-2,CATSQTGYGYTF,TGTGCCACCAGCCAGACAGGGTATGGCTACACCTTC
TRBD2,.,TRBV7-2,TRBJ2-5,CASDGSGGRETQYF,TGTGCCAGCGACGGGTCGGGAGGACGGGAGACCCAGTACTTC
.,.,TRBV9,TRBJ2-5,CASSERPPPGGTQYF,TGTGCCAGCAGCGAACGCCCCCCTCCCGGAGGGACCCAGTACTTC
.,.,TRBV10-3,TRBJ2-7,CAISAGGSYEQYF,TGTGCCATCAGTGCAGGTGGCTCCTACGAGCAGTACTTC
TRBD1,once,TRBV30,TRBJ1-1,CAWSVGQGTTEAFF,TGTGCCTGGAGTGTGGGACAGGGGACCACTGAAGCTTTCTTT
.,.,TRBV5-4,TRBJ2-2,CASSLVGANAGELFF,TGTGCCAGCAGCTTGGTTGGGGCCAACGCCGGGGAGCTGTTTTTT
TRBD1,.,TRBV18,TRBJ2-1,CASSSRSTKGGLRNEQFF,TGTGCCAGCTCATCGCGGAGTACCAAAGGGGGCCTAAGGAATGAGCAGTTCTTC
.,.,TRBV5-1,TRBJ1-1,CASSPRGGQGMNTEAFF,TGCGCCAGCAGCCCTAGGGGGGGCCAAGGGATGAACACTGAAGCTTTCTTT
TRBD1,once,TRBV28,TRBJ2-7,CASSYGGQGHF,TGTGCCAGCAGTTACGGGGGACAGGGGCACTTC
.,.,TRBV11-1,TRBJ2-3,CASSLGIWGDTQYF,TGCGCCAGCAGCTTAGGGATCTGGGGAGATACGCAGTATTTT
TRBD1,.,TRBV19,TRBJ1-2,CASSMDRVYGYTF,TGTGCCAGTAGTATGGACAGGGTCTATGGCTACACCTTC
TRBD2,.,TRBV7-9,TRBJ2-2,CASSLNKGLAVTGELFF,TGTGCCAGCAGCTTAAATAAGGGACTAGCGGTAACCGGGGAGCTGTTTTTT
TRBD2,.,TRBV18,TRBJ2-5,CASSPTYGAGGETQYF,TGTGCCAGCTCACCCACATACGGCGCGGGGGGTGAGACCCAGTACTTC
TRBD1,.,TRBV29-1,TRBJ2-7,CSVDQGQGNDEQYF,TGCAGCGTTGACCAGGGACAGGGGAATGACGAGCAGTACTTC
TRBD1,.,TRBV5-1,TRBJ1-3,CASSWDSPSGNTIYF,TGCGCCAGCAGCTGGGACAGCCCCTCTGGAAACACCATATATTTT